One sample yielded the 28 T cell receptor beta chains listed below, sequenced in a study of blood T cell repertoires in COVID-19. Using immunoSEQ multiplex PCR, the repertoire was profiled, and TCRdb retains in-frame clones only, with some absent. The sample lists 190,000 or so clones, roughly 89% occurring once. The sequencing input was peripheral blood. The source is a woman aged 18-29 years who had recovered from COVID-19.

This chain joins TRBV7-3 and TRBJ2-3; 10 bases agree with TRBD2. The CDR3 totals 15 residues. V lost 2 bases, J lost 2 bases, and 1 base stayed unmatched. Looked up from germline, CDR1 is SGHTA and CDR2 is FQGTGA. CDR3 coding DNA: TGTGCCAGCAGCTTACTAGCGGGGGACACAGATACGCAGTATTTT. It codes for CASSLLAGDTDTQYF.

This clone appeared once. The V gene is TRBV4-3, the J gene TRBJ2-2, with 7 bases fitting TRBD1. Germline lookup yields CDR1 LGHNA and CDR2 YSLEER. V lost 4 bases to trimming and J lost 7 bases; unmatched junction nucleotides: 9. The CDR3 has 15 amino acids. The CDR3 protein is CASSLETGSIGELFF. The CDR3 region has the DNA TGCGCCAGCAGCCTCGAGACAGGGAGTATCGGGGAGCTGTTTTTT.

V usage is TRBV5-1 and J usage is TRBJ2-1; TRBD1 might be the D (5 bases). CDR3 length: 13 residues. The germline V gene has CDR1 SGHRS and CDR2 YFSETQ. V was pared by 3 bases and J by 4 bases, with 8 bases between. In DNA form, the CDR3 reads TGCGCCAGCAGCTCTGACAGTTACAATGAGCAGTTCTTC. As protein: CASSSDSYNEQFF.

This clone appeared a few times. V is TRBV6-6 and J is TRBJ2-7; 11 bases are a match to TRBD2. Germline trimming cut 6 bases from V and 5 bases from J; bases unmatched to any gene: 6. The V gene's germline CDR1 is MNHNY and CDR2 SVGAGI (reference sequence). This CDR3 has 14 amino acids. The CDR3 protein is CASRHLAGGDEQYF. The CDR3 DNA follows: TGTGCCAGCAGACACCTAGCGGGGGGAGACGAGCAGTACTTC.

This rearrangement joins TRBV19 to TRBJ2-1; 7 positions match TRBD2. The germline CDR1 and CDR2 sequences are LNHDA and SQIVND (reference sequence). This CDR3 is 14 amino acids long. The ends lost 5 bases at V and 3 bases at J; junction bases unmatched: 4. The CDR3 bases are TGTGCCAGTAGTCGTCTAGCGGACTACAATGAGCAGTTCTTC. Translating gives CASSRLADYNEQFF.

V and J are TRBV2 and TRBJ2-3; TRBD2 might be the D (6 bases). The CDR3 is made up of 15 amino acids. V lost 2 bases to trimming and J lost 2 bases, with 11 bases between them. From germline, CDR1 is SNHLY and CDR2 FYNNEI. The CDR3 sequence is CASSEWAGYTDTQYF. In nucleotides, the CDR3 is TGTGCCAGCAGTGAATGGGCGGGGTACACAGATACGCAGTATTTT.

The gene calls are TRBV4-3 and TRBJ1-1, with 8 positions matching TRBD1. V gave up 1 base and J gave up 4 bases; unmatched junction bases: 5. Germline lookup yields CDR1 LGHNA and CDR2 YSLEER. This CDR3 has 15 amino acids. The CDR3, as DNA: TGCGCCAGCAGCCAAGGGGACAGGATGGCCACTGAAGCTTTCTTT. It translates to CASSQGDRMATEAFF.

The chain has TRBV27 and TRBJ2-1, with 9 bases identical to TRBD1. The CDR3 is 16 residues long. The V gene end was trimmed by 3 bases and the J gene end by 6 bases; junction bases not matched to a gene: 9. CDR1 and CDR2 from the germline V gene are MNHEY and SMNVEV (reference sequence). CDR3 coding DNA: TGTGCCAGCAGTTTCTTGCCGGGACAGGGTACCAATGAGCAGTTCTTC. As protein: CASSFLPGQGTNEQFF.

The chain recombines TRBV5-1 with TRBJ1-2, with 9 bases identical to TRBD1. This CDR3 is built from 14 residues. Per germline, CDR1 SGHRS and CDR2 YFSETQ. V gave up 4 bases and J gave up 3 bases; unmatched junction bases: 4. CDR3 loop: CASSRDRVDYGYTF. CDR3 in DNA: TGCGCCAGCAGCCGGGACAGGGTCGACTATGGCTACACCTTC.

This chain uses TRBV9 with TRBJ1-1; 7 bases align to TRBD1. The CDR3 consists of 15 residues. Germline trimming cut 3 bases from V and 3 bases from J; bases unmatched to any gene: 8. The germline V gene has CDR1 SGDLS and CDR2 YYNGEE. The CDR3 DNA follows: TGTGCCAGCAGCGCCCGGGACAGAGTTGACACTGAAGCTTTCTTT. It codes for CASSARDRVDTEAFF.

The V call is TRBV9, the J call TRBJ2-3; TRBD1 is a possible D gene (7 bases). In germline, CDR1 is SGDLS, CDR2 YYNGEE. Trimming stripped 3 bases from V and 0 bases from J, with 17 bases between. There are 17 residues in the CDR3. CDR3 sequence reads: CASSEGAAGSSTDTQYF. CDR3 nucleotides: TGTGCCAGCAGCGAGGGGGCGGCGGGGAGTAGCACAGATACGCAGTATTTT.

The J gene is TRBJ1-1, the V gene TRBV11-3; weak D call: TRBD1 (5 bases). V lost 2 bases and J lost 1, with 8 bases in between. The V gene's germline CDR1 is SGHNT and CDR2 YENEEA. This CDR3 is 14 amino acids long. In DNA form, the CDR3 reads TGTGCCAGCAGCTTAAGGGGCGGGAACACTGAAGCTTTCTTT. Its translation: CASSLRGGNTEAFF.

The rearrangement links TRBV7-3 to TRBJ2-1, with 15 bases lining up with TRBD2. Germline assignment: CDR1 SGHTA and CDR2 FQGTGA. Trimming removed 1 base from V and 10 bases from J; junction bases left unmatched: 8. CDR3 size: 17 residues. CDR3 residues: CASSLKPGLAGGTEQFF. The CDR3, as DNA: TGTGCCAGCAGCTTAAAGCCCGGACTAGCGGGAGGGACGGAGCAGTTCTTC. Full variable domain (rest looked up from reference TRBV7-3 and TRBJ2-1): GAGVSQTPSNKVTEKGKYVELRCDPISGHTALYWYRQSLGQGPEFLIYFQGTGAADDSGLPNDRFFAVRPEGSVSTLKIQRTERGDSAVYLCASSLKPGLAGGTEQFFGPGTRLTVL.

In this sample, this clone turned up a few times. CDR3 DNA: TGTGCCAGCAGTTCAATCACTGGGGCCAACGTCCTGACTTTC. Translating gives CASSSITGANVLTF. The V and J genes are TRBV27 and TRBJ2-6, with D hard to call. Trimming cost V 4 bases and J 2 bases, with 6 bases left between them. CDR3 length equals 14 residues. Germline V gives CDR1 MNHEY, CDR2 SMNVEV (reference sequence).

The genes are TRBV4-1 and TRBJ2-7, with D possibly matching TRBD2 (6 bases). Trimming stripped 8 bases from V and 4 bases from J, with 15 bases between. Per germline, CDR1 MGHRA and CDR2 YSYEKL. CDR3 length: 13 residues. The CDR3 bases are TGCGCCAGCTCGCGGGAACCCTCATACGAGCAGTACGTC. Translated: CASSREPSYEQYV.

This sequence joins TRBV27 and TRBJ2-5, with D tentatively TRBD1 (6 bases). Trimming took off 0 bases at V and 3 bases at J, with 11 bases between the two ends. The CDR3 loop spans 15 amino acids. In germline, CDR1 is MNHEY, CDR2 SMNVEV (reference sequence). The CDR3 DNA follows: TGTGCCAGCAGTTTATCAGGGGGTGTCAAAGAGACCCAGTACTTC. As protein: CASSLSGGVKETQYF.

The rearrangement links TRBV3-1 (or the pseudogene TRBV3-2) to TRBJ2-7; 7 bases line up with TRBD2. The CDR3 contains 16 residues. The germline V gene has CDR1 LGHDT and CDR2 YNNKEL (reference sequence). With 0 bases clipped from V and 3 bases from J, the junction kept 8 bases outside the gene matches. As DNA, the CDR3 is TGTGCCAGCAGCCAAGAAAGAACGGGGGGTATCTACGAGCAGTACTTC. Protein: CASSQERTGGIYEQYF.

The chain uses TRBV10-2 and TRBJ2-7; tentative D call: TRBD2 (6 bases). This CDR3 has 13 residues. The germline V gene has CDR1 WSHSY and CDR2 SAAADI. V was shortened by 2 bases and J by 5 bases, with 10 bases between the two germline ends. The CDR3 reads CASSEGTHNEQYV. CDR3 nucleotide sequence: TGCGCCAGCAGTGAGGGGACTCACAACGAGCAGTACGTC.

This clone has just one count. This chain uses TRBV6-5 with TRBJ1-3, with 9 bases that match TRBD1. Germline lookup yields CDR1 MNHEY and CDR2 SVGAGI. With 8 bases clipped from V and 6 bases from J, the junction kept 8 bases outside the gene matches. CDR3 length equals 14 residues. The CDR3 nucleotides read TGTGCCAGCTCCGGGACAGGGATATCAAACACCATATATTTT. Its translation is CASSGTGISNTIYF.

This sequence joins TRBV7-3 and TRBJ2-2, with 7 bases aligning to TRBD1. The junction had 0 bases not matched to a gene; V was cut back by 2 bases and J by 6 bases. The germline V gene has CDR1 SGHTA and CDR2 FQGTGA. The CDR3 runs 13 residues. The DNA for the CDR3 is TGTGCCAGCAGCTTAGGGACAGCCGGGGAGCTGTTTTTT. Translating it yields CASSLGTAGELFF. The full variable domain, completed using reference TRBV7-3 and TRBJ2-2, is GAGVSQTPSNKVTEKGKYVELRCDPISGHTALYWYRQSLGQGPEFLIYFQGTGAADDSGLPNDRFFAVRPEGSVSTLKIQRTERGDSAVYLCASSLGTAGELFFGEGSRLTVL.

This clone was counted once. The chain joins TRBV4-1 to TRBJ2-7; no definite D call. CDR3 length equals 14 residues. V lost 0 bases to trimming and J lost 3 bases, with 9 bases between them. Germline loops: CDR1 MGHRA, CDR2 YSYEKL. For the CDR3, the DNA is TGCGCCAGCAGCCAAGAAAGCCCCCGCTACGAGCAGTACTTC. Residues: CASSQESPRYEQYF.

The V and J genes are TRBV30 and TRBJ2-1, with TRBD1 identical over 7 bases. The CDR3 covers 16 residues. V dropped 3 bases and J dropped 0; count of bases not matched to a gene: 8. Germline loops: CDR1 GTSNPN, CDR2 SVGIG (reference sequence). CDR3 residues: CAWRAIGGGSYNEQFF. In DNA form, the CDR3 reads TGTGCCTGGAGGGCCATAGGGGGCGGCTCCTACAATGAGCAGTTCTTC.

The chain employs TRBV25-1 and TRBJ2-5; 8 nucleotides line up with TRBD1. Trimming at V came to 4 bases and at J to 2 bases, leaving 6 bases not matched to a gene. This CDR3 is 15 amino acids long. The V gene's germline CDR1 is MGHDK and CDR2 SYGVNS. This chain's CDR3 is CASSGTGLGQETQYF. The CDR3 region has the DNA TGTGCCAGCAGTGGGACAGGGCTAGGACAAGAGACCCAGTACTTC.

The chain links TRBV6-5 to TRBJ1-1, with unresolved D. The CDR3 loop spans 15 amino acids. Germline V gene sequence: CDR1 MNHEY, CDR2 SVGAGI. The V and J ends lost 2 bases and 4 bases respectively, with 14 bases between them. The CDR3 DNA reads TGTGCCAGCAGTTACAGCGGAATCTCTGGCACTGAAGCTTTCTTT. It translates to CASSYSGISGTEAFF.

The CDR3 DNA sequence: TGTGCCAGCAGCTTCATGAATAGGCGGGACTACAATGAGCAGTTCTTC. As protein: CASSFMNRRDYNEQFF. V and J are TRBV7-9 and TRBJ2-1, with D possibly TRBD2 on 6 matching bases. Germline CDR1 reads SEHNR; CDR2 reads FQNEAQ (reference sequence). Trimming pared 3 bases from V and 3 bases from J, leaving 15 bases between. The CDR3 runs to 16 residues.

This clone occurred once. The chain joins TRBV7-2 to TRBJ2-4, with D possibly being TRBD2 (7 bases). CDR1 SGHTA and CDR2 FQGNSA come from the germline V gene. The CDR3 loop spans 15 amino acids. The V gene lost 5 bases and the J gene lost 6 bases, with 17 bases spanning the gap. CDR3 sequence: CASSPWGGAGNIQYF. The DNA for the CDR3 is TGTGCCAGCAGCCCATGGGGGGGCGCCGGAAACATTCAGTACTTC.

This chain uses TRBV29-1 with TRBJ2-3; 7 nucleotides agree with TRBD1. Germline V lookup: CDR1 SQVTM, CDR2 ANQGSEA. The CDR3 spans 14 residues. Unmatched junction bases numbered 2, after V lost 0 bases and J lost 2 bases. The CDR3 region has the DNA TGCAGCGTTGAAGATGAGGGGGCCACAGATACGCAGTATTTT. This encodes CSVEDEGATDTQYF.

This clone has just a few counts. This chain uses TRBV25-1 with TRBJ2-2; D is possibly TRBD1 (6 bases). Trimming shortened V by 3 bases and J by 3 bases, and 8 bases separated the two germline ends. Germline values: CDR1 MGHDK, CDR2 SYGVNS. The CDR3 runs to 14 residues. The CDR3 is CASSERTDTGELFF. CDR3 sequence (DNA): TGTGCCAGCAGTGAGAGGACAGACACCGGGGAGCTGTTTTTT.